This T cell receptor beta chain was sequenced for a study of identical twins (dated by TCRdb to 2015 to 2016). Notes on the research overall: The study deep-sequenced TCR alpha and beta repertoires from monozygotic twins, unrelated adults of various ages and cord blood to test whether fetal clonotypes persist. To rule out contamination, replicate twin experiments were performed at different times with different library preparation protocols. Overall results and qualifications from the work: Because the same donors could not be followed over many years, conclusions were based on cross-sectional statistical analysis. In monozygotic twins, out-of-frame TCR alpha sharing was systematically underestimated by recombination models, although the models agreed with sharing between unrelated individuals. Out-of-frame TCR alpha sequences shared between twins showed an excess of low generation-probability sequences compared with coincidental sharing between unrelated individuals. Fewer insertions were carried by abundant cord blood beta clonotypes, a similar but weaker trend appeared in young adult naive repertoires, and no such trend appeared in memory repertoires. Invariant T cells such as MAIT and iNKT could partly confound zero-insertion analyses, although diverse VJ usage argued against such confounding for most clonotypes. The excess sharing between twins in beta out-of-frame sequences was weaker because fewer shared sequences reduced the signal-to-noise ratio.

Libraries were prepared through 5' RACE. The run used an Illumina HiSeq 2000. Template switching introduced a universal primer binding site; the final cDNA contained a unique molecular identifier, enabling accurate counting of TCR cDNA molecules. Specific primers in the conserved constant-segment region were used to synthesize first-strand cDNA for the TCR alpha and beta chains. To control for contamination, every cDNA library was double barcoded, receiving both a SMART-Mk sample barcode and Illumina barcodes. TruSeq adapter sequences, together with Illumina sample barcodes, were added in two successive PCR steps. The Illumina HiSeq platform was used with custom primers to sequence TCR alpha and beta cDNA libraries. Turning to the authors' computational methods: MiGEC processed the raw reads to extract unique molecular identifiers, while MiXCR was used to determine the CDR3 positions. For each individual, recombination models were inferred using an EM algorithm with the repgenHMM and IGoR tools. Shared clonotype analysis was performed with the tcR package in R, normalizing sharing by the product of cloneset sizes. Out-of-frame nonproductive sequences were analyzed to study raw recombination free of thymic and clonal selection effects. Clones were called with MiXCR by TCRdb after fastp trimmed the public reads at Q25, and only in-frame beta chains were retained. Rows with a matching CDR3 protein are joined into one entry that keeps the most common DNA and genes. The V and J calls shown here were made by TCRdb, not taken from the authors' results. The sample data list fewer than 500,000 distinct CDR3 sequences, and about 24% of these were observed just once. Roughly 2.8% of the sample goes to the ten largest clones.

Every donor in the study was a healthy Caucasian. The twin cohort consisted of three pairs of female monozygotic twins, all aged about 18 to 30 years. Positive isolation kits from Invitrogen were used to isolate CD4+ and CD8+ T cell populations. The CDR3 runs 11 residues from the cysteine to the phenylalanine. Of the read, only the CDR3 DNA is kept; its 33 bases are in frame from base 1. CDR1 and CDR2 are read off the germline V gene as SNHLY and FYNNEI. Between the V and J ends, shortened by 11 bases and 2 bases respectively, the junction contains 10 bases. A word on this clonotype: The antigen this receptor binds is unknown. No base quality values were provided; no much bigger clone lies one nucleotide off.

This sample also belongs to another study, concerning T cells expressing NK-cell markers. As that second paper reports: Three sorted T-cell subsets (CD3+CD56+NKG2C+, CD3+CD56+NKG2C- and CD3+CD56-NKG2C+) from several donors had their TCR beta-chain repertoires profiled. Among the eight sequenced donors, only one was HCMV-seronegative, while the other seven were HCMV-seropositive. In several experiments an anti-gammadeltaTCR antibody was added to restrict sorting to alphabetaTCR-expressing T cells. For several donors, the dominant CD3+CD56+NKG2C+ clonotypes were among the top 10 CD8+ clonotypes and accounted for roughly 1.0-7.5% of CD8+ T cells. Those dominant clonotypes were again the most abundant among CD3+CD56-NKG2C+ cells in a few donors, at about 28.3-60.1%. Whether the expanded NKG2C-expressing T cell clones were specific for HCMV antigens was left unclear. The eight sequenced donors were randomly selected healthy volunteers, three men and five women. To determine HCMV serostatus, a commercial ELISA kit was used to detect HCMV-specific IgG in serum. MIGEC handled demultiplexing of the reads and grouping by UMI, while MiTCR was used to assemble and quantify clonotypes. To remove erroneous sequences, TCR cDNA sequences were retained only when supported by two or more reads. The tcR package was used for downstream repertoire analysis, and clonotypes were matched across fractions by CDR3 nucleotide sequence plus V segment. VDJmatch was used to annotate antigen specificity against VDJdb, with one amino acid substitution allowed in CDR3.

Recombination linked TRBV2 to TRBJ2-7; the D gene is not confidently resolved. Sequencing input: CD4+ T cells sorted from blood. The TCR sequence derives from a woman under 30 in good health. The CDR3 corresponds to CASAPTYEQYF. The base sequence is TGTGCCTCGGCCCCCACCTACGAGCAGTACTTC.